The clone carrying this TCR beta chain appeared once. This sample is drawn from a study of cytomegalovirus exposure and HLA in healthy donors. Here immunoSEQ multiplex PCR was the method, and the copy in TCRdb shows in-frame clones only, minus some. Seen here are hundreds of thousands of clones, around 90% observed once, and the top ten hold 1.5% to 2.5%. Input material: PBMCs. This sequence originates from a woman younger than 35 in good health and CMV-seropositive.

The CDR3 protein is CASSPGPGGTQYF. CDR3 nucleotide sequence: TGTGCCAGCAGCCCGGGGCCGGGAGGGACCCAGTACTTC. The rearrangement joins TRBV11-1 to TRBJ2-5; 7 positions agree with TRBD2. Losses at the gene ends were 5 bases for V and 7 bases for J; bases not matched to a gene: 7. Germline V gives CDR1 SGHAT, CDR2 FQDESV (reference sequence). The CDR3 runs 13 residues.